This T cell receptor beta chain was identified during a study of T cell responses to AZD1222 COVID-19 vaccine. Points from the study as a whole: There were vaccine-associated CD4 TCRs across spike, dominant at 160-218 and 743-854.

Worth noting for this clone: The antigen is not known.

CDR3 length equals 16 residues. V lost 0 bases and J 3 bases, leaving 12 bases between the germline ends. The germline V gene has CDR1 SEHNR and CDR2 FQNEAQ (reference sequence). The assay was immunoSEQ multiplex PCR, and TCRdb's table has in-frame clones only and misses some. The data show over 100,000 clones, with over 75% seen just once and 2.5% to 4% held by the top ten. The sequence was collected from an adult in good health. The source was peripheral blood, collected on day 0 of AZD1222 vaccination. The V and J genes are TRBV7-9 and TRBJ2-1; TRBD1 or TRBD2 may be the D gene (5 bases each). The CDR3 coding sequence is TGTGCCAGCAGCTTAGCGGGGACGGGCGGCTACAATGAGCAGTTCTTC. Its protein product is CASSLAGTGGYNEQFF.